This T cell receptor beta chain was captured by sequencing in a study of blood T cell repertoires in COVID-19. The table came from immunoSEQ multiplex PCR; TCRdb's copy has only in-frame clones and leaves some out. The data show almost 350,000 clones, roughly nine tenths seen once. Germline loops: CDR1 KGHSH, CDR2 LQKENI. The CDR3 runs to 15 residues. The V end was cut by 0 bases, the J end by 7 bases, with 10 bases between. The rearrangement uses TRBV18 and TRBJ1-6; TRBD1 might be the D (5 bases). The sequence derives from a woman aged 60-70 years with COVID-19, enrolled during active disease. Source material: peripheral blood. CDR3 in DNA: TGTGCCAGCTCACCACCTTGGCAGGGCAATTCACCCCTCCACTTT. This encodes CASSPPWQGNSPLHF. The variable domain in full, completed from reference TRBV18 and TRBJ1-6, reads NAGVMQNPRHLVRRRGQEARLRCSPMKGHSHVYWYRQLPEEGLKFMVYLQKENIIDESGMPKERFSAEFPKEGPSILRIQQVVRGDSAAYFCASSPPWQGNSPLHFGNGTRLTVT.